This entry concerns a single T cell receptor (beta chain). What it binds is not known. The data belong to a study of post-analysis software for immune sequencing data. Study in general: The cohort encompassed relapsing-remitting, secondary progressive and progressive-relapsing multiple sclerosis disease courses.

Unique molecular identifiers featured in each of the TCR beta cDNA libraries. MiXCR was run by TCRdb on the PCR reads, yielding one entry per CDR3 protein. The sample shows hundreds of thousands of distinct CDR3 sequences, 25% to 30% of them seen only once. Study-wide results and caveats: Patients carried a handful of TRBV segments more frequently than controls did, and TRBV5-6, TRBV5-1 and TRBV20-1 were among them.

Trimming shortened V by 0 bases and J by 9 bases, and 21 bases separated the two germline ends. The CDR3 is 17 residues long. From germline, CDR1 is SGHTA and CDR2 FQGNSA. The sequence derives from a girl between 10 and 17 years old with multiple sclerosis. The chain couples TRBV7-2 to TRBJ2-4, with TRBD2 as a possible D gene (6 bases). What was sequenced was blood. The DNA of the CDR3 is TGTGCCAGCAGCTTAGCAATTGCCGGGACTCGCATGCCCATTCAGTACTTC. Translating gives CASSLAIAGTRMPIQYF.